The rows below give T cell receptor beta chains drawn from one sample of a study of blood T cell repertoires in COVID-19. Some clones are missing from TCRdb's copy, which holds only in-frame ones; the method was immunoSEQ multiplex PCR. The sample comprises fewer than 50,000 clones, 70% to 90% of which are singletons, and about 32% rests with the top ten. The source material was peripheral blood. These receptor sequences come from a man aged 65 to 79 with active COVID-19. CDR3s include the opening cysteine and the closing phenylalanine or tryptophan. The order of the fields is CDR3 length, D gene, V gene, J gene, clone size, CDR3 protein, CDR3 DNA. D genes are given only for firm matches. Size values are once, few and many counts, or a class for expanded clones, and some rows have none.

11	-	TRBV2	TRBJ1-4	-	CASRYNEKLFF	TGTGCCAGCAGGTATAATGAAAAACTGTTTTTT
15	TRBD1	TRBV24-1	TRBJ2-7	-	CATSDHTGGTYEQYF	TGTGCCACCAGTGACCATACAGGGGGAACCTACGAGCAGTACTTC
12	-	TRBV18	TRBJ1-5	-	CASSAGNQPQHF	TGTGCCAGCTCGGCAGGGAATCAGCCCCAGCATTTT
12	TRBD1	TRBV28	TRBJ1-2	-	CASSFRTGGYTF	TGTGCCAGCAGTTTTAGGACAGGGGGCTACACCTTC
13	TRBD2	TRBV27	TRBJ2-7	-	CASSRTSAHEQYF	TGTGCCAGCAGTCGGACTAGCGCGCACGAGCAGTACTTC
16	TRBD2	TRBV7-8	TRBJ2-2	-	CASRDQSGSGTGELFF	TGTGCCAGCAGAGATCAGAGCGGGAGTGGAACCGGGGAGCTGTTTTTT
15	-	TRBV6-5	TRBJ2-2	-	CASSNNNPNTGELFF	TGTGCCAGCAGTAACAATAACCCCAACACCGGGGAGCTGTTTTTT
15	-	TRBV11-1	TRBJ2-1	-	CASSQRRSSYNEQFF	TGTGCCAGCAGCCAGCGGCGGAGCTCCTACAATGAGCAGTTCTTC
14	TRBD1	TRBV27	TRBJ1-2	few	CASSPDREVYGYTF	TGTGCCAGCAGTCCCGACAGGGAGGTATATGGCTACACCTTC
14	TRBD1	TRBV28	TRBJ2-7	-	CASSFPGGGYEQYF	TGTGCCAGCAGTTTTCCAGGGGGCGGCTACGAGCAGTACTTC
15	TRBD1	TRBV28	TRBJ2-5	-	CASSALTGEKETQYF	TGTGCCAGCAGTGCGCTGACAGGGGAGAAAGAGACCCAGTACTTC
15	-	TRBV18	TRBJ2-3	-	CASSPWSGGTDTQYF	TGTGCCAGCTCACCCTGGTCAGGGGGCACAGATACGCAGTATTTT
14	TRBD1	TRBV6-6	TRBJ1-5	-	CASSFGQGRQPQHF	TGTGCCAGCAGTTTCGGACAGGGGAGACAGCCCCAGCATTTT
12	TRBD1	TRBV30	TRBJ1-2	-	CAWRPTGGGYTF	TGTGCCTGGAGACCTACAGGGGGTGGCTACACCTTC
16	TRBD1	TRBV5-1	TRBJ1-6	few	CASSLGHRDRDSPLHF	TGCGCCAGCAGCTTGGGCCACCGGGACAGGGATTCACCCCTCCACTTT
15	-	TRBV11-2	TRBJ2-2	once	CASSTGTFNTGELFF	TGTGCCAGCAGCACTGGGACTTTTAACACCGGGGAGCTGTTTTTT
14	-	TRBV9	TRBJ2-7	once	CASSLKQVSYEQYF	TGTGCCAGCAGCCTTAAACAGGTTTCCTACGAGCAGTACTTC
15	-	TRBV25-1	TRBJ1-2	-	CASSESGRSERGYTF	TGTGCCAGCAGTGAATCTGGGAGGAGCGAGCGTGGCTACACCTTC
16	TRBD1	TRBV30	TRBJ1-3	-	CAWSLTGGGTGNTIYF	TGTGCCTGGAGTCTCACAGGGGGCGGCACTGGAAACACCATATATTTT
16	TRBD2	TRBV5-1	TRBJ2-7	-	CASSPGLAGKAYEQYF	TGCGCCAGCAGCCCGGGACTAGCGGGAAAAGCCTACGAGCAGTACTTC
17	TRBD2	TRBV7-3	TRBJ2-1	-	CASSPGLAGGPYNEQFF	TGTGCCAGCAGCCCCGGACTAGCGGGAGGTCCATACAATGAGCAGTTCTTC
15	TRBD1	TRBV11-3	TRBJ2-2	-	CASSAGQGHTGELFF	TGTGCCAGCAGCGCGGGACAGGGCCACACCGGGGAGCTGTTTTTT
13	-	TRBV7-2	TRBJ2-5	-	CASSLSRGETQYF	TGTGCCAGCAGCTTAAGCCGGGGGGAGACCCAGTACTTC
14	-	TRBV18	TRBJ2-7	-	CASSPRQESYEQYF	TGTGCCAGCTCACCCAGACAGGAATCCTACGAGCAGTACTTC
16	-	TRBV4-2	TRBJ2-3	-	CASSHEATSWQDTQYF	TGTGCCAGCAGCCACGAAGCGACCTCCTGGCAAGATACGCAGTATTTT
12	TRBD2	TRBV6-6	TRBJ2-5	-	CASSTGGETQYF	TGTGCCAGCAGCACGGGAGGAGAGACCCAGTACTTC
16	TRBD2	TRBV7-2	TRBJ2-5	-	CASSPGLAGGQETQYF	TGTGCCAGCAGCCCGGGACTCGCGGGGGGCCAAGAGACCCAGTACTTC
18	TRBD2	TRBV2	TRBJ2-1	few	CASRGLAGGLSSYNEQFF	TGTGCCAGCAGAGGACTAGCGGGGGGATTAAGCTCCTACAATGAGCAGTTCTTC
14	TRBD1	TRBV28	TRBJ1-1	-	CASGGTALNTEAFF	TGTGCCAGCGGGGGGACAGCCTTGAACACTGAAGCTTTCTTT
15	TRBD1	TRBV6-2/TRBV6-3	TRBJ2-7	-	CASSEDRVTTYEQYF	TGTGCCAGCAGTGAGGACAGGGTGACAACCTACGAGCAGTACTTC
14	-	TRBV19	TRBJ2-3	-	CASSISTVPDTQYF	TGTGCCAGTAGTATCTCGACAGTGCCAGATACGCAGTATTTT
16	-	TRBV5-1	TRBJ2-3	-	CASSLVGRGSTDTQYF	TGCGCCAGCAGCTTGGTTGGGCGAGGGAGCACAGATACGCAGTATTTT
17	TRBD1	TRBV9	TRBJ2-3	-	CASSDTDKTGTTDTQYF	TGTGCCAGCAGCGATACCGATAAGACAGGGACCACAGATACGCAGTATTTT
15	TRBD1	TRBV14	TRBJ1-3	-	CASSLTGTGRNTIYF	TGTGCCAGCAGCCTAACCGGGACAGGGAGAAACACCATATATTTT
15	TRBD1	TRBV28	TRBJ2-4	-	CASSPAGTGMDIQYF	TGTGCCAGCTCACCCGCCGGGACAGGGATGGACATTCAGTACTTC
19	TRBD1	TRBV6-2/TRBV6-3	TRBJ2-1	-	CASSYPPGTAIPFYNEQFF	TGTGCCAGCAGTTACCCTCCGGGGACAGCGATACCCTTCTACAATGAGCAGTTCTTC
13	-	TRBV6-5	TRBJ1-3	-	CASSYGGENTIYF	TGTGCCAGCAGCTATGGGGGGGAAAACACCATATATTTT
17	-	TRBV21-1	TRBJ1-2	-	CASSKIGVAGANYGYTF	TGTGCCAGCAGCAAAATTGGGGTGGCAGGGGCGAACTATGGCTACACCTTC
15	-	TRBV28	TRBJ1-5	few	CATIKFSTDNQPQHF	TGTGCCACCATAAAATTTAGTACAGACAATCAGCCCCAGCATTTT